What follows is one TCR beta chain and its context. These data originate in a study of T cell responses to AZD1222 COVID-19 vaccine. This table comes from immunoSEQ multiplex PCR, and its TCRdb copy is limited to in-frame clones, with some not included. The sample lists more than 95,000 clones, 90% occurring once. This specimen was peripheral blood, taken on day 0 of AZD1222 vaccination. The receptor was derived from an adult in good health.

This CDR3 reads CASSVLAGMGEQFF. The DNA of the CDR3 is TGCGCCAGCAGCGTCCTAGCGGGGATGGGTGAGCAGTTCTTC. This chain connects TRBV5-1 to TRBJ2-1; TRBD2 agrees at 9 bases. From germline, CDR1 is SGHRS and CDR2 YFSETQ. J was trimmed by 9 bases and V by 4 bases; bases with no gene match: 8. The CDR3 extends over 14 amino acids.